The 10 T cell receptor beta chains reported below all come from one sample, sequenced in a study of vaccination effects on CD4 cells after COVID-19. Repertoires were generated with immunoSEQ multiplex PCR, while TCRdb's copy carries only in-frame clones and drops some. The table has around 54,000 clones, over 80% seen once; the top ten hold about 2.4%. Their recognized antigens are unknown. Pools of viral peptides were used by the ViraFEST assay to expand antigen-specific CD4+ T cells ahead of sequencing. A roughly 10-day culture period preceded the isolation of CD4+ T cells. Sequenced material: CD4+ T cells from PBMCs cultured with HCoV-229E spike peptides, taken before COVID-19 vaccination. The receptors shown here come from a human donor who received a COVID-19 vaccine.

This clone was found once. The chain carries TRBV6-4 and TRBJ2-7; D is perhaps TRBD1 (5 bases). CDR1 and CDR2 (germline): MRHNA, SNTAGT. CDR3 length: 15 amino acids. The ends were cut back, 2 bases at V and 4 bases at J, with 15 bases in the middle. For the CDR3, the DNA is TGTGCCAGCAGTGACGAGGATGCAGGGAAGTACGAGCAGTACGTC. Encoded protein: CASSDEDAGKYEQYV.

V gene TRBV7-7 combines with J gene TRBJ2-3; 8 bases are a match to TRBD1. The CDR3 consists of 14 residues. Germline loops: CDR1 SSHAT, CDR2 FNYEAQ (reference sequence). V lost 5 bases, J lost 4 bases, and 5 bases stayed unmatched. The CDR3 loop is CASSQDRVADTQYF. In DNA, the CDR3 is TGTGCCAGCAGCCAGGACAGGGTAGCAGATACGCAGTATTTT.

The chain recombines TRBV19 with TRBJ2-3, with 10 nucleotides matching TRBD1. This CDR3 region has 15 residues. Losses at the gene ends were 8 bases for V and 1 base for J; bases not matched to a gene: 6. The germline V gene has CDR1 LNHDA and CDR2 SQIVND (reference sequence). CDR3 loop: CASRDRGFGTDTQYF. CDR3 nucleotide sequence: TGTGCCAGTCGGGACAGGGGATTCGGCACAGATACGCAGTATTTT.

The chain employs TRBV3-1 (or the pseudogene TRBV3-2) and TRBJ2-3, with D tentatively TRBD2 (5 bases). Per germline, CDR1 LGHDT and CDR2 YNNKEL (reference sequence). The CDR3 loop spans 15 amino acids. Trimming took off 1 base at V and 1 base at J, with 9 bases between the two ends. The CDR3 nucleotides are TGTGCCAGCAGCCAAGGAGGGATCGGCACAGATACGCAGTATTTT. Translating it yields CASSQGGIGTDTQYF.

The chain's CDR3 is CASSVAPLGSGYTF. Here the CDR3 DNA reads TGTGCCAGCAGCGTAGCCCCTCTGGGCAGCGGCTACACCTTC. The genes are TRBV9 and TRBJ1-2; D unresolved. The V end lost 0 bases, the J end lost 8 bases, and 14 bases lay between the germline ends. Per germline, CDR1 SGDLS and CDR2 YYNGEE. CDR3 length: 14 residues.

The genes are TRBV6-5 and TRBJ1-3; D perhaps matches TRBD1 (5 bases). This CDR3 contains 13 residues. The V gene lost 5 bases and the J gene lost 5 bases, with 10 bases spanning the gap. Germline V gene sequence: CDR1 MNHEY, CDR2 SVGAGI. The CDR3 here is CASSPQGRNTIYF. In nucleotides, the CDR3 is TGTGCCAGCAGTCCCCAGGGACGAAACACCATATATTTT.

This clone was found a few times. The rearrangement links TRBV3-1 (or the pseudogene TRBV3-2) to TRBJ2-2; D unresolved. V gave up 4 bases and J gave up 0 bases, with 12 bases separating them. Per germline, CDR1 LGHDT and CDR2 YNNKEL (reference sequence). The CDR3 covers 16 residues. The CDR3 DNA follows: TGTGCCAGCAGCCGTGACTCACTGGCGAACACCGGGGAGCTGTTTTTT. Encoded protein: CASSRDSLANTGELFF.

This chain uses TRBV19 with TRBJ2-3, with TRBD2 as a possible D gene (7 bases). The CDR3 covers 16 residues. The germline gives CDR1 LNHDA, CDR2 SQIVND (reference sequence). Between the trimmed V and J ends, which lost 7 bases and 2 bases, there was a span of 19 bases. CDR3 sequence reads: CASKDRGGGSTDTQYF. In nucleotides, the CDR3 is TGTGCCAGTAAAGACCGCGGCGGGGGCTCCACAGATACGCAGTATTTT.

This chain uses TRBV18 with TRBJ2-5; TRBD2 aligns across 12 bases. The CDR3 has 16 residues. V lost 2 bases and J lost 2; bases outside the gene matches: 3. Germline V gene data show CDR1 as KGHSH and CDR2 as LQKENI. Written as DNA, the CDR3 is TGTGCCAGCTCACCATTCGGGACTAGCGGGCAAGAGACCCAGTACTTC. As protein: CASSPFGTSGQETQYF.

The genes are TRBV5-1 and TRBJ2-3; TRBD1 is a possible D gene (8 bases). Looked up from germline, CDR1 is SGHRS and CDR2 is YFSETQ. Trimming pared 6 bases from V and 4 bases from J, leaving 15 bases between. This CDR3 is 14 amino acids long. CDR3 bases: TGCGCCAGCACAATACAGGGGGGGGCAGATACGCAGTATTTT. This sequence encodes CASTIQGGADTQYF.